Presented here are 32 T cell receptor beta chains from one specimen sequenced in a study of control samples from healthy donors and cancer patients. Repertoires were generated with immunoSEQ multiplex PCR, while TCRdb's copy carries only in-frame clones and drops some. The data show 50,000 or so clones, about 94% seen once. The source material was PBMCs. The receptors here all came from a woman between 50 and 59 years old with head and neck cancer.

This chain joins TRBV28 and TRBJ1-1; D is perhaps TRBD1 (6 bases). This CDR3 is built from 14 residues. Germline V gene sequence: CDR1 MDHEN, CDR2 SYDVKM. V was pared by 6 bases and J by 0 bases, with 11 bases between. The chain's CDR3 is CASSSTGLNTEAFF. CDR3 in DNA: TGTGCCAGCAGCAGCACAGGGCTGAACACTGAAGCTTTCTTT. The whole variable domain, filled in from reference TRBV28 and TRBJ1-1, reads DVKVTQSSRYLVKRTGEKVFLECVQDMDHENMFWYRQDPGLGLRLIYFSYDVKMKEKGDIPEGYSVSREKKERFSLILESASTNQTSMYLCASSSTGLNTEAFFGQGTRLTVV.

This clone was detected only a few times. The rearrangement joins TRBV11-2 to TRBJ1-1; D is unresolved. Trimming removed 5 bases at V and 7 bases at J, with 11 bases between. The CDR3 is made up of 12 amino acids. Germline CDR1 and CDR2: SGHAT and FQNNGV. The CDR3 region has the DNA TGTGCCAGCAGCCCCGTGGGCGTTGAAGCTTTCTTT. Translated: CASSPVGVEAFF.

The CDR3 nucleotides read TGCGCCAGCAGCTTGGGCGGGCCTTACAATGAGCAGTTCTTC. Residues: CASSLGGPYNEQFF. The rearrangement uses TRBV5-1 and TRBJ2-1; D might be TRBD2 (5 bases). The CDR3 spans 14 residues. Per germline, CDR1 SGHRS and CDR2 YFSETQ. V lost 0 bases and J 4 bases, leaving 8 bases between the germline ends.

The chain couples TRBV2 to TRBJ1-2; the match to TRBD1 covers 7 bases. Germline trimming cut 4 bases from V and 0 bases from J; bases unmatched to any gene: 5. CDR1 and CDR2 from the germline V gene are SNHLY and FYNNEI. The CDR3 spans 15 residues. CDR3 region: CASSGDSPANYGYTF. Here the CDR3 DNA reads TGTGCCAGCAGTGGGGACAGTCCCGCTAACTATGGCTACACCTTC. The full variable domain, with the rest looked up from reference TRBV2 and TRBJ1-2, is EPEVTQTPSHQVTQMGQEVILRCVPISNHLYFYWYRQILGQKVEFLVSFYNNEISEKSEIFDDQFSVERPDGSNFTLKIRSTKLEDSAMYFCASSGDSPANYGYTFGSGTRLTVV.

The sample holds a few counts of this clone. V gene TRBV4-3 combines with J gene TRBJ2-3; D remains unclear. V lost 0 bases and J 2 bases, leaving 6 bases between the germline ends. Per the germline V gene, CDR1 is LGHNA and CDR2 is YSLEER. The CDR3 runs 14 residues. The CDR3 DNA reads TGCGCCAGCAGCCAAGAAACGACCACAGATACGCAGTATTTT. This codes for CASSQETTTDTQYF.

The chain has TRBV9 and TRBJ1-1; unclear D gene. The germline V and J ends were trimmed by 1 base and 0 bases, with 7 bases remaining between them. This CDR3 is built from 14 residues. Looked up from germline, CDR1 is SGDLS and CDR2 is YYNGEE. CDR3 sequence reads: CASSVQALNTEAFF. In DNA form, the CDR3 reads TGTGCCAGCAGCGTACAGGCGTTGAACACTGAAGCTTTCTTT.

The chain is built from TRBV27 and TRBJ2-2; D is ambiguous. The CDR3 length is 13 residues. The V gene lost 6 bases and the J gene lost 3 bases, with 8 bases spanning the gap. Per germline, CDR1 MNHEY and CDR2 SMNVEV (reference sequence). The CDR3 is CASRSTYTGELFF. CDR3 coding DNA: TGTGCCAGCAGATCAACTTACACCGGGGAGCTGTTTTTT.

The chain is built from TRBV7-2 and TRBJ1-2; D call uncertain. V was shortened by 1 base and J by 2 bases, with 2 bases between the two germline ends. The length of the CDR3 is 12 residues. Per germline, CDR1 SGHTA and CDR2 FQGNSA. DNA for the CDR3: TGTGCCAGCAGCTTAGACAACTATGGCTACACCTTC. Protein sequence: CASSLDNYGYTF.

The genes are TRBV7-3 and TRBJ2-5; D is perhaps TRBD1 or TRBD2 (5 bases each). Germline CDR1 is SGHTA and CDR2 is FQGTGA. The CDR3 consists of 16 residues. Deletions cut 3 bases from V and 1 base from J, with 15 bases between. CDR3 sequence: CASSLGIVGGQETQYF. DNA of the CDR3: TGTGCCAGCAGCTTGGGGATCGTTGGGGGCCAAGAGACCCAGTACTTC. The variable domain in full, with the rest retrieved from reference TRBV7-3 and TRBJ2-5, is GAGVSQTPSNKVTEKGKYVELRCDPISGHTALYWYRQSLGQGPEFLIYFQGTGAADDSGLPNDRFFAVRPEGSVSTLKIQRTERGDSAVYLCASSLGIVGGQETQYFGPGTRLLVL.

V gene TRBV29-1 combines with J gene TRBJ2-7, with TRBD2 as a possible D gene (7 bases). V was clipped by 6 bases and J by 5 bases, with 11 bases between them. This CDR3 spans 11 amino acids. From germline, CDR1 is SQVTM and CDR2 ANQGSEA. As DNA, the CDR3 is TGCAGCGTAGGGGGGGGCCACGAGCAGTACTTC. As protein: CSVGGGHEQYF.

The chain is built from TRBV11-2 and TRBJ2-6; D is possibly TRBD1 (6 bases). Trimming took 5 bases from V and 4 from J, leaving 12 bases between them. CDR1 is SGHAT and CDR2 is FQNNGV in the germline V gene. The CDR3 contains 15 residues. The CDR3 is CASSVGGSGANVLTF. CDR3 DNA sequence: TGTGCCAGCAGCGTAGGGGGTTCCGGGGCCAACGTCCTGACTTTC.

The V gene is TRBV24-1, the J gene TRBJ1-5; D uncertain. V shed 5 bases and J shed 1 base, with 8 bases lying between them. The CDR3 sequence is 14 residues long. Germline V gene lookup returns CDR1 KGHDR and CDR2 SFDVKD. CDR3 nucleotide sequence: TGTGCCACCAGTGGGAAAGGGAGCAATCAGCCCCAGCATTTT. Translated, it gives CATSGKGSNQPQHF.

The rearrangement uses TRBV4-2 and TRBJ2-4; TRBD1 is a possible D gene (5 bases). Looked up from germline, CDR1 is LGHNA and CDR2 is YNFKEQ. V shed 3 bases and J shed 10 bases, with 19 bases lying between them. This CDR3 has 15 residues. DNA for the CDR3: TGTGCCAGCAGCCAGGGGCCCCAAGGGAATGGGATTCAGTACTTC. Translating gives CASSQGPQGNGIQYF.

The V and J genes are TRBV6-6 and TRBJ2-6; 9 nucleotides line up with TRBD1. The CDR3 has 16 residues. Germline V lookup: CDR1 MNHNY, CDR2 SVGAGI (reference sequence). Trimming cost V 7 bases and J 1 base; bases outside gene matches: 5. The chain's CDR3 is CASTPGQGSGANVLTF. CDR3 coding DNA: TGTGCCAGCACACCGGGACAGGGATCTGGGGCCAACGTCCTGACTTTC.

This chain links TRBV6-6 with TRBJ1-2, with 7 bases fitting TRBD1. The germline V gene has CDR1 MNHNY and CDR2 SVGAGI (reference sequence). The CDR3 spans 15 residues. V lost 6 bases to trimming and J lost 3 bases; unmatched junction nucleotides: 10. CDR3 sequence: CASRPTGEGDYGYTF. The CDR3 DNA sequence: TGTGCCAGCAGGCCTACAGGGGAAGGTGACTATGGCTACACCTTC.

The chain links TRBV10-3 to TRBJ2-7; D is unresolved. The V gene lost 4 bases and the J gene lost 3 bases, with 10 bases spanning the gap. The CDR3 length is 13 residues. CDR1 is ENHRY and CDR2 is SYGVKD in the germline V gene. Here the CDR3 reads CAISAQNDYEQYF. In DNA, the CDR3 is TGTGCCATCAGTGCCCAAAACGACTACGAGCAGTACTTC.

This chain connects TRBV6-2 or TRBV6-3 to TRBJ1-2, with D unresolved. Germline lookup yields CDR1 MNHEY and CDR2 SVGEGT. V was trimmed by 1 base and J by 6 bases, leaving 9 bases between them. This CDR3 is built from 13 residues. The CDR3, as DNA: TGTGCCAGCAGTTACTTCAGCCAGGATGGCTACACCTTC. Residues: CASSYFSQDGYTF.

The V and J genes are TRBV18 and TRBJ1-2; D is perhaps TRBD1 (5 bases). CDR1 and CDR2 (germline): KGHSH, LQKENI. Trimming cost V 8 bases and J 3 bases, with 19 bases left between them. The CDR3 covers 15 residues. This CDR3 reads CASDGLRRGDYGYTF. The CDR3 DNA reads as TGTGCCAGCGATGGATTGAGAAGGGGAGACTATGGCTACACCTTC. The full variable domain, in which reference TRBV18 and TRBJ1-2 provide the parts outside the CDR3, is NAGVMQNPRHLVRRRGQEARLRCSPMKGHSHVYWYRQLPEEGLKFMVYLQKENIIDESGMPKERFSAEFPKEGPSILRIQQVVRGDSAAYFCASDGLRRGDYGYTFGSGTRLTVV.

The CDR3 protein is CASSFRQGGGYTF. As DNA, the CDR3 is TGTGCCAGCAGCTTTCGACAGGGGGGGGGCTACACCTTC. The gene calls are TRBV5-5 and TRBJ1-2; 9 nucleotides agree with TRBD1. The CDR3 loop spans 13 amino acids. Looked up from germline, CDR1 is SGHKS and CDR2 is YYEKEE (reference sequence). Unmatched junction bases numbered 4, after V lost 2 bases and J lost 8 bases.

CDR3 protein: CSVDEVNYGYTF. The DNA for the CDR3 is TGCAGCGTTGATGAGGTTAACTATGGCTACACCTTC. The V and J genes are TRBV29-1 and TRBJ1-2; no firm D call. The ends were cut back, 3 bases at V and 1 base at J, with 6 bases in the middle. Germline CDR1 and CDR2: SQVTM and ANQGSEA. There are 12 residues in the CDR3.

The V call is TRBV19, the J call TRBJ1-5; maybe TRBD1 (6 bases). Trimming left V 7 bases short and J 2 bases short, with 18 bases between. CDR1 LNHDA and CDR2 SQIVND come from the germline V gene (reference sequence). The CDR3 covers 16 residues. CDR3 DNA: TGTGCCAGTAACCCGGGGGCCCGGGGAGGCAATCAGCCCCAGCATTTT. It encodes CASNPGARGGNQPQHF.

The CDR3 sequence is CASSLFEGYTF. The CDR3 coding sequence is TGTGCCAGCAGCTTGTTTGAAGGCTACACCTTC. The chain has TRBV5-6 and TRBJ1-2, with D unclear. CDR1 SGHDT and CDR2 YYEEEE come from the germline V gene. Trimming shortened V by 1 base and J by 8 bases, and 6 bases separated the two germline ends. The CDR3 loop spans 11 amino acids.

This clone showed up just once. This chain connects TRBV11-2 to TRBJ1-2, with 8 bases identical to TRBD1. Germline V CDR1 and CDR2: SGHAT, FQNNGV. The CDR3 is 15 residues long. V was clipped by 2 bases and J by 3 bases; unmatched bases: 5. The CDR3 loop is CASSLQGAVHYGYTF. In DNA form, the CDR3 reads TGTGCCAGCAGCTTACAGGGGGCCGTTCACTATGGCTACACCTTC.

The chain uses TRBV7-9 and TRBJ1-2, with TRBD1 matching 7 bases. V lost 5 bases, J lost 3 bases, and 3 bases stayed unmatched. This CDR3 is 13 amino acids long. Germline V lookup: CDR1 SEHNR, CDR2 FQNEAQ (reference sequence). The CDR3 coding sequence is TGTGCCAGCAGCCGGGACAGCTACTATGGCTACACCTTC. This translates into CASSRDSYYGYTF.

The J gene is TRBJ1-1, the V gene TRBV9; D possibly corresponds to TRBD1 (6 bases). Trimming removed 7 bases at V and 4 bases at J, with 17 bases between. The CDR3 is made up of 14 amino acids. In germline, CDR1 is SGDLS, CDR2 YYNGEE. CDR3 bases: TGTGCCAGCGACATCGGGGGGGCGGGCACTGAAGCTTTCTTT. This encodes CASDIGGAGTEAFF.

V gene TRBV6-4 combines with J gene TRBJ2-5; 8 nucleotides align to TRBD2. Germline V gives CDR1 MRHNA, CDR2 SNTAGT. There are 16 residues in the CDR3. V was pared by 0 bases and J by 3 bases, with 6 bases of the junction left unmatched. This CDR3 is CASSDSEREPEETQYF. The CDR3 bases are TGTGCCAGCAGTGACTCGGAGCGGGAGCCAGAAGAGACCCAGTACTTC.

This clone was counted a single time. The rearrangement uses TRBV24-1 and TRBJ2-2; 11 positions match TRBD2. CDR1 and CDR2 from the germline V gene are KGHDR and SFDVKD. CDR3 size: 14 residues. Trimming removed 9 bases from V and 6 bases from J; junction bases left unmatched: 5. The chain's CDR3 is CATCSGGASGELFF. The CDR3 DNA is TGTGCCACCTGTAGCGGGGGGGCGTCCGGGGAGCTGTTTTTT.

The gene calls are TRBV28 and TRBJ1-1; D remains unclear. Germline values: CDR1 MDHEN, CDR2 SYDVKM. Trimming left V 2 bases short and J 4 bases short, with 8 bases between. The CDR3 is 13 residues long. Here the CDR3 reads CASSLRDSTEAFF. The CDR3 nucleotides read TGTGCCAGCAGTTTACGAGATTCCACTGAAGCTTTCTTT.

This clone was detected once. This chain connects TRBV4-3 to TRBJ2-1, with D possibly TRBD2 on 6 matching bases. The CDR3 extends over 16 amino acids. V was trimmed by 1 base and J by 4 bases, leaving 14 bases between them. Looked up from germline, CDR1 is LGHNA and CDR2 is YSLEER. CDR3: CASSQAGTPPYNEQFF. The CDR3 nucleotides read TGCGCCAGCAGCCAAGCCGGGACTCCGCCTTACAATGAGCAGTTCTTC.

This sequence joins TRBV7-2 and TRBJ1-2, with D maybe TRBD1 (5 bases). The germline gives CDR1 SGHTA, CDR2 FQGNSA. The V end was cut by 1 base, the J end by 4 bases, with 7 bases between. The CDR3 sequence is 13 residues long. The CDR3 bases are TGTGCCAGCAGCTTAGGCAGGGCCTATGGCTACACCTTC. This sequence encodes CASSLGRAYGYTF.

The chain links TRBV27 to TRBJ2-1; 7 positions agree with TRBD2. CDR3 length equals 17 residues. The J segment lost 3 bases and the V segment lost 2 bases, leaving 10 bases of the junction unmatched. Germline values: CDR1 MNHEY, CDR2 SMNVEV (reference sequence). CDR3 in amino acids: CASSLRGREWYYNEQFF. Written as DNA, the CDR3 is TGTGCCAGCAGTTTACGTGGGCGGGAGTGGTACTACAATGAGCAGTTCTTC.

The V call is TRBV7-8, the J call TRBJ1-2; 9 bases are shared with TRBD1. The CDR3 loop spans 15 amino acids. V gave up 3 bases and J gave up 7 bases; unmatched junction bases: 9. Germline V lookup: CDR1 SGHVS, CDR2 FQNEAQ. This CDR3 is CASSFGTGLGPGYTF. CDR3 nucleotide sequence: TGTGCCAGCAGCTTCGGGACAGGGCTTGGTCCTGGCTACACCTTC.